These 26 T cell receptor beta chains were all obtained from the same sample, sequenced in a study of PD-1 blockade in classical Hodgkin lymphoma. Data came from immunoSEQ multiplex PCR; TCRdb stores just in-frame clones and leaves some out. The sample consists of 90,000 to 110,000 clones, approximately 89% of them appearing once. Stated time point: cycle 4 day 1 (C4D1), after around six weeks of nivolumab. Brentuximab vedotin exposure varied, and every patient relapsed after autologous stem cell transplantation. The starting material was peripheral blood mononuclear cells (PBMCs), obtained before the fourth cycle of nivolumab. The receptor source for this set is a human donor with classical Hodgkin lymphoma.

The chain uses TRBV6-5 and TRBJ1-2, with 8 positions matching TRBD1. V gave up 1 base and J gave up 7 bases; unmatched junction bases: 5. Germline V gene data show CDR1 as MNHEY and CDR2 as SVGAGI. The CDR3 loop spans 14 amino acids. Here the CDR3 reads CASSYFQGAVGYTF. The CDR3 DNA follows: TGTGCCAGCAGTTACTTTCAGGGGGCGGTTGGCTACACCTTC.

This chain connects TRBV30 to TRBJ1-1; the D gene is possibly TRBD1 (5 bases). The germline CDR1 and CDR2 sequences are GTSNPN and SVGIG (reference sequence). The length of the CDR3 is 14 residues. V lost 0 bases to trimming and J lost 11 bases, with 19 bases between them. DNA for the CDR3: TGTGCCTGGAGTGTAGGGGCCCCCGTCCCTGGGGCTTTCTTT. It codes for CAWSVGAPVPGAFF.

The rearrangement uses TRBV5-5 and TRBJ1-2; D call uncertain. This CDR3 contains 14 residues. In germline, CDR1 is SGHKS, CDR2 YYEKEE (reference sequence). Between the trimmed V and J ends, which lost 4 bases and 1 base, there was a span of 11 bases. The CDR3: CASSPEVSNYGYTF. As DNA, the CDR3 is TGTGCCAGCAGCCCCGAGGTCAGTAACTATGGCTACACCTTC.

This sequence joins TRBV7-9 and TRBJ1-5; a possible D gene is TRBD1 (6 bases). This CDR3 region has 14 residues. Trimming removed 6 bases at V and 2 bases at J, with 11 bases between. The germline CDR1 and CDR2 sequences are SEHNR and FQNEAQ (reference sequence). Here the CDR3 reads CASSWGAGNQPQHF. The DNA for the CDR3 is TGTGCCAGCAGTTGGGGGGCGGGCAATCAGCCCCAGCATTTT.

The V call is TRBV29-1, the J call TRBJ1-4; TRBD1 is a possible D gene (5 bases). Per germline, CDR1 SQVTM and CDR2 ANQGSEA. This CDR3 has 12 amino acids. CDR3 sequence: CGSQATNEKLFF. The CDR3 coding sequence is TGCGGATCACAGGCGACTAATGAAAAACTGTTTTTT.

V usage is TRBV28 and J usage is TRBJ1-2; 10 bases are a match to TRBD1. The CDR3 spans 13 residues. Germline loops: CDR1 MDHEN, CDR2 SYDVKM. The V and J ends lost 6 bases and 8 bases, in that order; junction bases with no gene match: 6. The CDR3, as DNA: TGTGCCAGCAGGCCGACAGGGGGCTTGGGCTACACCTTC. As protein: CASRPTGGLGYTF.

This chain uses TRBV5-1 with TRBJ1-4, with D perhaps matching TRBD1 (5 bases). V was trimmed by 2 bases and J by 7 bases, leaving 15 bases between them. This CDR3 comprises 15 residues. From germline, CDR1 is SGHRS and CDR2 YFSETQ. CDR3 nucleotide sequence: TGCGCCAGCAGCTTACGGCTTGGGGGGGTTGAAAAACTGTTTTTT. Encoded protein: CASSLRLGGVEKLFF.

The rearrangement links TRBV5-8 to TRBJ2-1; 8 positions match TRBD1. The CDR3 has 17 residues. CDR1 and CDR2 from the germline V gene are SGHTS and YDEGEE. After removal of 4 bases from V and 0 bases from J, the junction contained 9 bases not matched to a gene. The CDR3 DNA reads as TGTGCCAGCAGCCGGGGGACAGGCTCTAGCTCCTACAATGAGCAGTTCTTC. This gives the protein CASSRGTGSSSYNEQFF.

This chain joins TRBV5-1 and TRBJ1-6; no clear D. This CDR3 spans 12 amino acids. The V gene lost 0 bases and the J gene lost 7 bases, with 2 bases spanning the gap. CDR1 is SGHRS and CDR2 is YFSETQ in the germline V gene. The CDR3 nucleotides are TGCGCCAGCAGCTTGGAGAATTCACCCCTCCACTTT. Translated: CASSLENSPLHF.

This sequence joins TRBV5-1 and TRBJ2-3, with TRBD2 matching over 9 bases. Germline CDR1 and CDR2: SGHRS and YFSETQ. J was trimmed by 6 bases and V by 1 base; bases with no gene match: 15. The CDR3 covers 18 residues. The CDR3 here is CASSLPHSKSGRNDTQYF. In DNA, the CDR3 is TGCGCCAGCAGCTTGCCCCACTCAAAGAGCGGGAGGAATGATACGCAGTATTTT.

The rearrangement uses TRBV6-4 and TRBJ2-2; the D call may be TRBD1 or TRBD2 (5 bases each). The CDR3 loop spans 16 amino acids. CDR1 and CDR2 (germline): MRHNA, SNTAGT. V was clipped by 0 bases and J by 1 base, with 9 bases between them. In DNA, the CDR3 is TGTGCCAGCAGTGACTCCCGGGACGGGAACACCGGGGAGCTGTTTTTT. This sequence encodes CASSDSRDGNTGELFF.

This chain uses TRBV7-9 with TRBJ2-7, with no clear D. The CDR3 has 14 amino acids. Trimming removed 1 base at V and 7 bases at J, with 14 bases between. The germline gives CDR1 SEHNR, CDR2 FQNEAQ (reference sequence). CDR3 residues: CASSLGSLNTEQYF. Here the CDR3 DNA reads TGTGCCAGCAGCTTAGGAAGCCTTAATACTGAGCAGTACTTC.

V is TRBV29-1 and J is TRBJ1-2; TRBD1 matches 7 bases. Germline V gene lookup returns CDR1 SQVTM and CDR2 ANQGSEA. V gave up 7 bases and J gave up 11 bases; unmatched junction bases: 16. The CDR3 has 13 amino acids. CDR3 residues: CSASTGNRGGYTF. CDR3 nucleotides: TGCAGCGCCTCGACAGGGAATAGGGGAGGGTACACCTTC.

The chain couples TRBV2 to TRBJ2-7; D uncertain. Trimming removed 4 bases at V and 2 bases at J, with 12 bases between. Germline loops: CDR1 SNHLY, CDR2 FYNNEI. This CDR3 has 14 amino acids. The CDR3 spells CASSGVRSTYEQYF. The CDR3 DNA reads as TGTGCCAGCAGTGGGGTGCGGTCGACCTACGAGCAGTACTTC.

This rearrangement joins TRBV27 to TRBJ2-2; D unclear. V gave up 6 bases and J gave up 2 bases, with 10 bases separating them. CDR1 is MNHEY, CDR2 SMNVEV, per germline (reference sequence). The CDR3 is made up of 14 amino acids. The CDR3 protein is CASSPAPNTGELFF. In nucleotides, the CDR3 is TGTGCCAGCAGCCCTGCCCCTAACACCGGGGAGCTGTTTTTT.

The DNA of the CDR3 is TGTGCCAGCAGTCCCCTTCGTATGTTAGAGCCTGAAGCTTTCTTT. The encoded protein is CASSPLRMLEPEAFF. This chain uses TRBV27 with TRBJ1-1; no firm D call. Between the trimmed V and J ends, which lost 5 bases and 6 bases, there was a span of 19 bases. The CDR3 extends over 15 amino acids. CDR1 and CDR2 from the germline V gene are MNHEY and SMNVEV (reference sequence).

The CDR3 loop reads CSVTGTREIPYEQYF. For the CDR3, the DNA is TGCAGCGTCACCGGGACAAGAGAAATCCCCTACGAGCAGTACTTC. The chain carries TRBV29-1 and TRBJ2-7, with a possible D match to TRBD1 (6 bases). There are 15 residues in the CDR3. CDR1 is SQVTM and CDR2 is ANQGSEA in the germline V gene. Trimming removed 6 bases from V and 2 bases from J, with 20 bases in between.

The chain has TRBV7-9 and TRBJ1-1; TRBD1 might be the D (5 bases). CDR1 is SEHNR and CDR2 is FQNEAQ in the germline V gene (reference sequence). Trimming stripped 5 bases from V and 2 bases from J, with 15 bases between. This CDR3 has 15 amino acids. Written as DNA, the CDR3 is TGTGCCAGCAGCCCCCTCGGGGGGATAAACACTGAAGCTTTCTTT. It yields the protein CASSPLGGINTEAFF.

The chain combines TRBV5-6 with TRBJ1-5; maybe TRBD1 (5 bases). Germline V gene lookup returns CDR1 SGHDT and CDR2 YYEEEE. V dropped 4 bases and J dropped 5 bases, with 16 bases sitting between them. CDR3 length: 15 residues. CDR3 in DNA: TGTGCCAGCAGCCTGGGGAGGGGTATGTATCAGCCCCAGCATTTT. As protein: CASSLGRGMYQPQHF.

The J gene is TRBJ2-3, the V gene TRBV6-1; D is unclear. The CDR3 has 14 residues. V lost 4 bases and J lost 4, with 12 bases in between. The germline V gene encodes CDR1 MNHNS and CDR2 SASEGT. The CDR3 protein is CASSGISLADTQYF. CDR3 in DNA: TGTGCCAGCAGTGGGATTAGCCTCGCAGATACGCAGTATTTT.

This rearrangement joins TRBV4-2 to TRBJ2-1; TRBD2 matches at 7 bases. Looked up from germline, CDR1 is LGHNA and CDR2 is YNFKEQ. The CDR3 has 16 amino acids. Trimming cost V 0 bases and J 6 bases; bases outside gene matches: 8. The CDR3: CASSQESPGGPNEQFF. The CDR3 DNA sequence: TGTGCCAGCAGCCAAGAGTCGCCGGGAGGTCCCAATGAGCAGTTCTTC.

The V gene is TRBV27, the J gene TRBJ1-2; a weak D match, TRBD1 (6 bases). This CDR3 has 13 residues. Germline-derived CDR1 and CDR2 are MNHEY and SMNVEV (reference sequence). V lost 3 bases and J 7 bases, leaving 12 bases between the germline ends. The CDR3 here is CASSFRGPFGYTF. The DNA for the CDR3 is TGTGCCAGCAGTTTCAGGGGACCGTTTGGCTACACCTTC.

This chain joins TRBV4-1 and TRBJ2-5, with a possible D match to TRBD1 (6 bases). The ends were cut back, 0 bases at V and 4 bases at J, with 12 bases in the middle. The germline CDR1 and CDR2 sequences are MGHRA and YSYEKL. The CDR3 totals 15 residues. CDR3 loop: CASSQDGQGRETQYF. CDR3 nucleotides: TGCGCCAGCAGCCAAGATGGGCAGGGGAGAGAGACCCAGTACTTC.

A single count supports this clone. V usage is TRBV2 and J usage is TRBJ2-5; D not certain. The V end lost 4 bases, the J end lost 5 bases, and 8 bases lay between the germline ends. CDR1 is SNHLY, CDR2 FYNNEI, per germline. The CDR3 runs to 12 residues. Here the CDR3 DNA reads TGTGCCAGCAGTGCCCATTGGGAGACCCAGTACTTC. Amino acids: CASSAHWETQYF. The full variable domain, completed using reference TRBV2 and TRBJ2-5, is EPEVTQTPSHQVTQMGQEVILRCVPISNHLYFYWYRQILGQKVEFLVSFYNNEISEKSEIFDDQFSVERPDGSNFTLKIRSTKLEDSAMYFCASSAHWETQYFGPGTRLLVL.

The gene calls are TRBV19 and TRBJ1-5; D perhaps matches TRBD1 (5 bases). Trimming left V 6 bases short and J 4 bases short, with 13 bases between. Germline values: CDR1 LNHDA, CDR2 SQIVND (reference sequence). The CDR3 loop spans 14 amino acids. CDR3 in DNA: TGTGCCAGTAGGGAGTGGGGCGAGAATCAGCCCCAGCATTTT. Translated, it gives CASREWGENQPQHF.

The chain has TRBV5-1 and TRBJ2-7; tentatively, D is TRBD1 (6 bases). CDR1 SGHRS and CDR2 YFSETQ come from the germline V gene. V was clipped by 4 bases and J by 0 bases, with 11 bases between them. This CDR3 region has 14 residues. CDR3 in amino acids: CASSANRDSYEQYF. CDR3 bases: TGCGCCAGCAGCGCTAACAGGGACTCCTACGAGCAGTACTTC.